Below, 29 T cell receptor beta chains from the same sample are listed, as sequenced in a study of cytomegalovirus exposure and HLA in healthy donors. A multiplex PCR was run with 60 Vbeta primers and 13 Jbeta primers. Clones were sequenced by immunoSEQ multiplex PCR, and TCRdb holds only the in-frame ones, with some missing. The sample gives 35,000 to 50,000 clones, around 77% of which show up once; about 1.5% is in the top ten. Sequenced: PBMCs. These receptors came from a man between 25 and 39 years old in good health and CMV-seronegative.

This clone has a single count. This chain links TRBV15 with TRBJ2-7, with D possibly being TRBD2 (5 bases). CDR3 length: 16 residues. Per the germline V gene, CDR1 is LNHNV and CDR2 is YYDKDF (reference sequence). V was cut by 0 bases and J by 3 bases, with 15 bases left in between. The CDR3 loop is CATSRDADRGSYEQYF. CDR3 sequence (DNA): TGTGCCACCAGCAGAGATGCTGATCGAGGGAGCTACGAGCAGTACTTC.

The genes are TRBV7-2 and TRBJ1-2, with unresolved D. The germline CDR1 and CDR2 sequences are SGHTA and FQGNSA. This CDR3 is 14 amino acids long. V gave up 0 bases and J gave up 4 bases, with 9 bases separating them. CDR3 sequence: CASSLALTPYGYTF. The CDR3 DNA reads TGTGCCAGCAGCTTAGCGCTCACTCCCTATGGCTACACCTTC.

This clone was recorded only once. This chain uses TRBV18 with TRBJ2-3; TRBD2 aligns across 10 bases. This CDR3 spans 16 amino acids. The ends lost 6 bases at V and 1 base at J; junction bases unmatched: 7. The germline V gene encodes CDR1 KGHSH and CDR2 LQKENI. This CDR3 is CASSFGLAVGTDTQYF. CDR3 bases: TGTGCCAGCTCCTTCGGACTAGCGGTTGGCACAGATACGCAGTATTTT.

The CDR3 here is CASSLGPTGGLTEAFF. The CDR3 DNA is TGCGCCAGCAGCTTGGGTCCCACAGGGGGCCTCACTGAAGCTTTCTTT. The chain is built from TRBV5-1 and TRBJ1-1; 9 bases map to TRBD1. The trim removed 0 bases at V and 4 bases at J, leaving 7 bases unmatched. Germline assignment: CDR1 SGHRS and CDR2 YFSETQ. This CDR3 has 16 residues.

The rearrangement joins TRBV5-1 to TRBJ2-5, with 10 bases that match TRBD1. The J call may be incorrect, as the DNA end agrees better with TRBJ2-7. This CDR3 has 15 amino acids. Germline loops: CDR1 SGHRS, CDR2 YFSETQ. The CDR3 region is CASRTGTGAPYEQYF. The CDR3 DNA reads as TGCGCCAGCAGGACCGGGACAGGGGCCCCCTACGAGCAGTACTTC.

The V and J genes are TRBV7-2 and TRBJ2-1; D is ambiguous. Germline-derived CDR1 and CDR2 are SGHTA and FQGNSA. The CDR3 loop spans 15 amino acids. V shed 5 bases and J shed 3 bases, with 14 bases lying between them. This CDR3 is CASSPDKAGYNEQFF. Here the CDR3 DNA reads TGTGCCAGCAGCCCCGACAAGGCAGGCTACAATGAGCAGTTCTTC.

This clone has only a few counts. The genes are TRBV5-4 and TRBJ2-3; 8 bases line up with TRBD2. This CDR3 is 15 amino acids long. With V trimmed by 4 bases and J by 4 bases, 8 bases remained unmatched. Germline CDR1 SGHNT, CDR2 YYREEE (reference sequence). The CDR3 sequence is CASSVRAGEADTQYF. The CDR3 DNA sequence: TGTGCCAGCAGCGTTCGAGCGGGAGAGGCAGATACGCAGTATTTT.

V is TRBV6-6 and J is TRBJ2-3, with TRBD1 as a possible D gene (5 bases). Germline values: CDR1 MNHNY, CDR2 SVGAGI (reference sequence). V gave up 6 bases and J gave up 1 base, with 8 bases separating them. CDR3 length: 13 amino acids. The CDR3 DNA reads TGTGCCAGCAGACAGACAGGCACAGATACGCAGTATTTT. It yields the protein CASRQTGTDTQYF.

V gene TRBV7-2 combines with J gene TRBJ2-6, with D possibly matching TRBD2 (6 bases). V was cut by 4 bases and J by 0 bases, with 13 bases left in between. Germline values: CDR1 SGHTA, CDR2 FQGNSA. The CDR3 contains 17 residues. The CDR3 protein is CASSSRGRNSGANVLTF. As DNA, the CDR3 is TGTGCCAGCAGCTCCCGGGGGAGGAACTCTGGGGCCAACGTCCTGACTTTC.

The rearrangement joins TRBV30 to TRBJ2-5, with D possibly matching TRBD1 (6 bases). The CDR3 runs 11 residues. Trimming stripped 5 bases from V and 2 bases from J, with 6 bases between. Germline CDR1 GTSNPN, CDR2 SVGIG (reference sequence). CDR3: CAWGQQETQYF. The DNA for the CDR3 is TGTGCCTGGGGACAGCAAGAGACCCAGTACTTC. Full variable domain (remainder filled in from reference TRBV30 and TRBJ2-5): SQTIHQWPATLVQPVGSPLSLECTVEGTSNPNLYWYRQAAGRGLQLLFYSVGIGQISSEVPQNLSASRPQDRQFILSSKKLLLSDSGFYLCAWGQQETQYFGPGTRLLVL.

This clone was seen just once. The junction departs from the called germline gene at one end, perhaps through a read error. The chain joins TRBV18 to TRBJ2-5; 7 nucleotides match TRBD2. Germline CDR1 KGHSH, CDR2 LQKENI. The CDR3 has 15 residues. The CDR3 coding sequence is TGTGCCAGCTCCCCCGGACTAGGGGAGGGAGAGGCCCAGTACTTC. Encoded protein: CASSPGLGEGEAQYF.

The V call is TRBV6-5, the J call TRBJ2-5; 11 bases line up with TRBD2. The V gene end was trimmed by 6 bases and the J gene end by 11 bases; junction bases not matched to a gene: 14. Germline V gene lookup returns CDR1 MNHEY and CDR2 SVGAGI. This CDR3 is 15 amino acids long. This CDR3 reads CASSQLTSGKGEQYF. CDR3 bases: TGTGCCAGCAGCCAGTTGACTAGCGGGAAGGGGGAGCAGTACTTC.

As for this clone: A junction boundary mismatches the germline segment, possibly from a read error. The same CDR3 can be traced to other DNA sequences in this sample. The chain carries TRBV2 and TRBJ1-4; weak D call: TRBD1 (5 bases). CDR1 and CDR2 (germline): SNHLY, FYNNEI. There are 16 residues in the CDR3. The CDR3 here is CASSDAGTTYNEKLFF. The DNA of the CDR3 is TGTGCCAGTAGTGATGCGGGGACTACTTATAATGAAAAACTGTTTTTT. The full variable domain, completed using reference TRBV2 and TRBJ1-4, is EPEVTQTPSHQVTQMGQEVILRCVPISNHLYFYWYRQILGQKVEFLVSFYNNEISEKSEIFDDQFSVERPDGSNFTLKIRSTKLEDSAMYFCASSDAGTTYNEKLFFGSGTQLSVL.

The V call is TRBV19, the J call TRBJ2-7; D may be TRBD2 (6 bases). This CDR3 region has 15 residues. Trimming took 5 bases from V and 0 from J, leaving 14 bases between them. Germline CDR1 LNHDA, CDR2 SQIVND (reference sequence). CDR3 nucleotides: TGTGCCAGTAGTTTTTCGGGGGAGAGCTCCTACGAGCAGTACTTC. Residues: CASSFSGESSYEQYF.

A few counts support this clone. This chain joins TRBV25-1 and TRBJ2-2; 12 nucleotides match TRBD2. Per the germline V gene, CDR1 is MGHDK and CDR2 is SYGVNS. Trimming cost V 7 bases and J 1 base; bases outside gene matches: 4. The CDR3 has 16 residues. This CDR3 is CASMTSGSRNTGELFF. The CDR3 region has the DNA TGTGCCAGCATGACTAGCGGGAGTCGGAACACCGGGGAGCTGTTTTTT.

The rearrangement links TRBV5-4 to TRBJ2-1; TRBD2 aligns across 8 bases. Germline loops: CDR1 SGHNT, CDR2 YYREEE (reference sequence). This CDR3 is built from 17 residues. The ends lost 4 bases at V and 10 bases at J; junction bases unmatched: 19. The chain's CDR3 is CASSPVFSGGPLKEQFF. The CDR3 DNA follows: TGTGCCAGCAGCCCCGTTTTCAGCGGGGGACCCCTTAAGGAGCAGTTCTTC. Complete variable domain (other parts from reference TRBV5-4 and TRBJ2-1): ETGVTQSPTHLIKTRGQQVTLRCSSQSGHNTVSWYQQALGQGPQFIFQYYREEENGRGNFPPRFSGLQFPNYSSELNVNALELDDSALYLCASSPVFSGGPLKEQFFGPGTRLTVL.

The chain joins TRBV7-9 to TRBJ1-1, with D perhaps matching TRBD1 (5 bases). V gave up 2 bases and J gave up 3 bases, with 13 bases separating them. The CDR3 totals 15 residues. Germline V gives CDR1 SEHNR, CDR2 FQNEAQ (reference sequence). CDR3 coding DNA: TGTGCCAGCAGCTTAACTGGGGCAGGGTACACTGAAGCTTTCTTT. Translating gives CASSLTGAGYTEAFF.

Only one count was recorded for this clone. This chain joins TRBV5-6 and TRBJ2-6, with 10 positions matching TRBD1. CDR1 is SGHDT and CDR2 is YYEEEE in the germline V gene. CDR3 length equals 16 residues. The V and J ends lost 4 bases and 2 bases, in that order; junction bases with no gene match: 3. CDR3 region: CASSGGQGPGANVLTF. CDR3 nucleotide sequence: TGTGCCAGCAGCGGGGGACAGGGGCCTGGGGCCAACGTCCTGACTTTC.

The sample holds a few counts of this clone. The J gene is TRBJ1-4, the V gene TRBV20-1, with 8 bases that match TRBD1. CDR1 and CDR2 (germline): DFQATT, SNEGSKA (reference sequence). V was pared by 6 bases and J by 10 bases, with 4 bases of the junction left unmatched. The CDR3 loop spans 11 amino acids. The DNA for the CDR3 is TGCAGTGCCCCCGACAGGGGAAAACTGTTTTTT. This codes for CSAPDRGKLFF.

The chain employs TRBV4-3 and TRBJ2-1, with D uncertain. The germline V gene encodes CDR1 LGHNA and CDR2 YSLEER. The CDR3 covers 14 residues. V lost 5 bases, J lost 8 bases, and 16 bases lay in between. This CDR3 reads CASSKRDRSDEQFF. In DNA, the CDR3 is TGCGCCAGCAGCAAACGAGATAGGAGCGATGAGCAGTTCTTC.

This chain connects TRBV4-2 to TRBJ1-5; no clear D gene. Germline V gene sequence: CDR1 LGHNA, CDR2 YNFKEQ. The CDR3 consists of 15 residues. V lost 0 bases to trimming and J lost 5 bases, with 11 bases between them. CDR3 bases: TGTGCCAGCAGCCAAGACCCTAAGTCCGATCAGCCCCAGCATTTT. Translated, it gives CASSQDPKSDQPQHF.

The rearrangement joins TRBV7-3 to TRBJ2-2; D is unresolved. Trimming left V 5 bases short and J 4 bases short, with 8 bases between. CDR3 length: 13 residues. Per the germline V gene, CDR1 is SGHTA and CDR2 is FQGTGA. Here the CDR3 DNA reads TGTGCCAGCAGCCTTCTGAGCACCGGGGAGCTGTTTTTT. Translated: CASSLLSTGELFF.

The rearrangement links TRBV30 to TRBJ2-3; no clear D gene. The CDR3 runs 12 residues. V was shortened by 7 bases and J by 6 bases, with 14 bases between the two germline ends. In germline, CDR1 is GTSNPN, CDR2 SVGIG (reference sequence). DNA of the CDR3: TGTGCCTCCCCGCGTGGTGGTGATACGCAGTATTTT. Its translation: CASPRGGDTQYF.

The chain has TRBV11-2 and TRBJ2-7; D may be TRBD1 or TRBD2 (9 bases each). The V gene lost 6 bases and the J gene lost 4 bases, with 28 bases spanning the gap. Germline CDR1 reads SGHAT; CDR2 reads FQNNGV. The CDR3 has 18 residues. The CDR3 spells CASRGQGRLGLALYEQYF. The CDR3 bases are TGTGCCAGCAGGGGACAGGGCAGACTTGGACTAGCGTTATACGAGCAGTACTTC. Full variable domain (rest looked up from reference TRBV11-2 and TRBJ2-7): EAGVAQSPRYKIIEKRQSVAFWCNPISGHATLYWYQQILGQGPKLLIQFQNNGVVDDSQLPKDRFSAERLKGVDSTLKIQPAKLEDSAVYLCASRGQGRLGLALYEQYFGPGTRLTVT.

This chain links TRBV27 with TRBJ1-1; perhaps TRBD1 as D (6 bases). From germline, CDR1 is MNHEY and CDR2 SMNVEV (reference sequence). CDR3 length: 16 residues. Between the trimmed V and J ends, which lost 4 bases and 5 bases, there was a span of 20 bases. CDR3 nucleotides: TGTGCCAGCAGTTCGCTGCAGGGGAGGGTAATTACTGAAGCTTTCTTT. Translation: CASSSLQGRVITEAFF.

This clone was counted a single time. V usage is TRBV7-2 and J usage is TRBJ2-5, with D possibly being TRBD2 (6 bases). Judging by the DNA end, TRBJ2-7 fits better; the J call may be wrong. The CDR3 has 16 residues. Looked up from germline, CDR1 is SGHTA and CDR2 is FQGNSA. The CDR3 loop reads CASSLPLGGYSYEQYF. In DNA form, the CDR3 reads TGTGCCAGCAGCCTACCACTCGGAGGGTACTCCTACGAGCAGTACTTC.

As to this clone: The junction departs from germline at one end; a sequencing error may be responsible. The J gene is TRBJ2-7, the V gene TRBV28; 7 bases align to TRBD2. Germline CDR1 and CDR2: MDHEN and SYDVKM. The length of the CDR3 is 13 residues. CDR3 bases: TGCCTGTCGCGGGGGTTAAGTATGAGCGAGCAGTACTTC. Translation gives CLSRGLSMSEQYF.

The gene calls are TRBV2 and TRBJ2-7, with TRBD2 identical over 8 bases. Trimming at V came to 7 bases and at J to 6 bases, leaving 8 bases not matched to a gene. The CDR3 has 13 residues. In germline, CDR1 is SNHLY, CDR2 FYNNEI. The CDR3 DNA follows: TGTGCCAGCATTTCAGCGGGAGAAGGCGAGCAGTACTTC. As protein: CASISAGEGEQYF.

The rearrangement links TRBV7-2 to TRBJ2-2, with 7 bases matching TRBD1. This CDR3 region has 15 residues. The trim removed 3 bases at V and 4 bases at J, leaving 5 bases unmatched. CDR1 is SGHTA, CDR2 FQGNSA, per germline. CDR3 in DNA: TGTGCCAGCAGCTTCGGACAGGTGGGCACCGGGGAGCTGTTTTTT. Translating gives CASSFGQVGTGELFF.